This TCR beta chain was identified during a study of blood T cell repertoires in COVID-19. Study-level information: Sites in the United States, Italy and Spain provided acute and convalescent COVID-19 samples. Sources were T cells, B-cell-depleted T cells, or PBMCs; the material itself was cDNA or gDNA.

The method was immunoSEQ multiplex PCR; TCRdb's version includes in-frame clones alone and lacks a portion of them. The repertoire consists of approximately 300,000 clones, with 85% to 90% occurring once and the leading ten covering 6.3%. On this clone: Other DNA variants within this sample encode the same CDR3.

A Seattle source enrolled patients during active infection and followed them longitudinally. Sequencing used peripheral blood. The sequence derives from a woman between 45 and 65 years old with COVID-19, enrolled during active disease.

CDR3 nucleotides: TGTGCCACCAGTCTCGGTGATCAGCCCCAGCATTTT. Translated: CATSLGDQPQHF. J is TRBJ1-5 and V is TRBV24-1; D ambiguous. Germline CDR1 is KGHDR and CDR2 is SFDVKD. V lost 6 bases and J 5 bases, leaving 7 bases between the germline ends. There are 12 residues in the CDR3.